The clone carrying this T cell receptor beta chain was found many times. The sample belongs to a study of molecular identifiers for immune sequencing clone quantification. Previously described methods and listed TCR primers were employed for the bulk TCR libraries. MiXCR, applied by TCRdb to the PCR reads, yields one record per CDR3 protein. The sample has around 480,000 distinct CDR3 sequences, around 25% seen once. The CDR3 is 14 residues long. V shed 4 bases, J shed 3 bases, and the junction held 4 bases outside the gene matches. The germline V gene encodes CDR1 SQVTM and CDR2 ANQGSEA. The specimen was naive CD8+ T cells from blood, with Jurkat cell RNA spiked in. Subset reported: FACS-sorted CD8+CD4-CCR7+CD45RA+ naive T cells. The receptor was derived from a human donor in good health. Some libraries in this study had Jurkat cell RNA spiked in. V usage is TRBV29-1 and J usage is TRBJ1-3, with TRBD1 matching 9 bases. The CDR3 sequence is CSVGGTGRGNTIYF. The CDR3, as DNA: TGCAGCGTTGGTGGGACAGGGCGTGGAAACACCATATATTTT.